The 5 T cell receptor beta chains given below trace back to one sample, sequenced in a study of T cells in localized non-small cell lung cancer. The repertoire was sequenced with immunoSEQ multiplex PCR; TCRdb's copy has only in-frame clones and lacks some. This sample has several thousand clones, with around 23% found just once. The sequences come from lung tumor tissue, collected before any cancer treatment. The receptors stem from a man aged 35 to 69 with stage III squamous cell lung carcinoma.

The rearrangement links TRBV28 to TRBJ1-2; D unresolved. V was trimmed by 6 bases and J by 4 bases, leaving 18 bases between them. CDR1 and CDR2 (germline): MDHEN, SYDVKM. This CDR3 is 15 amino acids long. This CDR3 reads CASRMSSGYGYGYTF. CDR3 coding DNA: TGTGCCAGCAGGATGAGCTCAGGATACGGCTATGGCTACACCTTC.

J is TRBJ2-1 and V is TRBV9, with TRBD2 identical over 13 bases. CDR3 length: 16 residues. After removal of 0 bases from V and 8 bases from J, the junction contained 5 bases not matched to a gene. Germline V gene lookup returns CDR1 SGDLS and CDR2 YYNGEE. The CDR3 is CASSVETGTSGDEQFF. The CDR3 DNA reads TGTGCCAGCAGCGTAGAGACCGGGACTAGCGGGGATGAGCAGTTCTTC. Complete variable domain (other parts from reference TRBV9 and TRBJ2-1): DSGVTQTPKHLITATGQRVTLRCSPRSGDLSVYWYQQSLDQGLQFLIQYYNGEERAKGNILERFSAQQFPDLHSELNLSSLELGDSALYFCASSVETGTSGDEQFFGPGTRLTVL.

The CDR3 sequence is CASSLSPGQGYLNTEAFF. The CDR3 DNA follows: TGTGCCAGCAGTTTATCACCTGGTCAGGGGTATTTGAACACTGAAGCTTTCTTT. The V call is TRBV28, the J call TRBJ1-1; D is possibly TRBD1 (6 bases). The V end lost 1 base, the J end lost 0 bases, and 18 bases lay between the germline ends. Germline lookup yields CDR1 MDHEN and CDR2 SYDVKM. This CDR3 comprises 18 residues.

The chain links TRBV28 to TRBJ1-3, with TRBD1 identical over 8 bases. The CDR3 extends over 14 amino acids. Germline lookup yields CDR1 MDHEN and CDR2 SYDVKM. V lost 7 bases, J lost 3 bases, and 5 bases stayed unmatched. CDR3 sequence reads: CASIHRGGGNTIYF. In nucleotides, the CDR3 is TGTGCCAGCATCCACAGGGGGGGTGGAAACACCATATATTTT.

The chain couples TRBV19 to TRBJ1-2; TRBD1 matches at 7 bases. The CDR3 sequence is 14 residues long. The germline V gene has CDR1 LNHDA and CDR2 SQIVND (reference sequence). J lost 7 bases, V lost 2 bases, and 7 bases had no gene match. The CDR3: CASSITQGQAGYTF. The CDR3 DNA is TGTGCCAGTAGTATAACACAGGGGCAGGCTGGCTACACCTTC. The whole variable domain, filled in from reference TRBV19 and TRBJ1-2, reads DGGITQSPKYLFRKEGQNVTLSCEQNLNHDAMYWYRQDPGQGLRLIYYSQIVNDFQKGDIAEGYSVSREKKESFPLTVTSAQKNPTAFYLCASSITQGQAGYTFGSGTRLTVV.